These T cell receptor beta chains were read from a single sample in a study of cytomegalovirus exposure and HLA in healthy donors. Data came from immunoSEQ multiplex PCR; TCRdb stores just in-frame clones and leaves some out. The table includes around 99,000 clones, 65% to 80% detected once. Sequencing used PBMCs. These receptor sequences come from a male donor in good health and CMV-seronegative. Each CDR3 is given with its conserved first and last residue. The D gene is left open where the match is weak. Size values are once, few and many counts, or a class for expanded clones, and some rows have none.

D | J | V | size | CDR3 | DNA
. | TRBJ1-5 | TRBV19 | . | CASSPGGHQPQHF | TGTGCCAGTAGTCCGGGGGGTCATCAGCCCCAGCATTTT
. | TRBJ2-1 | TRBV29-1 | . | CSVVRGIEDEQFF | TGCAGCGTTGTGCGAGGGATCGAAGATGAGCAGTTCTTC
TRBD1 | TRBJ2-5 | TRBV27 | . | CASSDRGAQYF | TGTGCCAGCAGTGACAGGGGTGCCCAGTACTTC
TRBD1 | TRBJ2-1 | TRBV27 | . | CASSLWPGGEQFF | TGTGCCAGCAGTTTATGGCCAGGGGGTGAGCAGTTCTTC
. | TRBJ1-1 | TRBV6-5 | . | CASGGVNTEAFF | TGTGCCTCCGGGGGGGTGAACACTGAAGCTTTCTTT
. | TRBJ1-5 | TRBV19 | . | CASKNGGVANQPQHF | TGTGCCAGTAAAAACGGGGGGGTAGCGAACCAGCCCCAGCATTTT
. | TRBJ1-5 | TRBV28 | . | CATSDRFQPQHF | TGTGCCACCTCAGACAGATTTCAGCCCCAGCATTTT
. | TRBJ1-5 | TRBV6-5 | . | CASSLGGSGNQPQHF | TGTGCCAGCAGCCTGGGGGGTTCTGGCAATCAGCCCCAGCATTTT
. | TRBJ1-2 | TRBV5-4 | . | CASSFDSAYGYTF | TGTGCCAGCAGCTTCGACAGCGCCTATGGCTACACCTTC
TRBD1 | TRBJ2-1 | TRBV10-2 | . | CASNEPDRGTYNEQFF | TGCGCCAGCAACGAACCCGACAGGGGGACCTACAATGAGCAGTTCTTC
TRBD1 | TRBJ2-2 | TRBV9 | . | CASSLRDRMNTGELFF | TGTGCCAGCAGCCTCCGGGACAGGATGAACACCGGGGAGCTGTTTTTT
TRBD2 | TRBJ2-7 | TRBV28 | . | CASSVSPPRTSGSYEQYF | TGTGCCAGCAGTGTCAGCCCGCCACGGACTAGCGGGAGTTACGAGCAGTACTTC
. | TRBJ2-7 | TRBV12-5 | . | CASGLVLLVNSPYEQYF | TGTGCTAGTGGTTTGGTACTTTTGGTTAACTCGCCCTACGAGCAGTACTTC
TRBD1 | TRBJ1-1 | TRBV27 | . | CASSRTGGNAEAFF | TGTGCCAGCAGCCGCACAGGGGGCAATGCTGAAGCTTTCTTT
. | TRBJ2-3 | TRBV2 | . | CASSETGHPKATQYF | TGTGCCAGCAGTGAGACAGGTCATCCCAAAGCTACGCAGTATTTT
. | TRBJ2-5 | TRBV18 | few | CASSPPKGLRTGETQYF | TGTGCCAGCTCACCTCCCAAGGGACTGCGGACGGGAGAGACCCAGTACTTC
. | TRBJ2-7 | TRBV28 | . | CASGDSAGATYEQYF | TGTGCCAGCGGCGATAGTGCGGGGGCTACCTACGAGCAGTACTTC
. | TRBJ1-1 | TRBV6-5 | . | CASSYSAAELRAFF | TGTGCCAGCAGTTACTCGGCCGCTGAGCTGAGGGCTTTCTTT
TRBD1 | TRBJ1-1 | TRBV4-1 | . | CASSQDRGAFTEAFF | TGCGCCAGCAGCCAAGACAGGGGGGCGTTTACTGAAGCTTTCTTT
TRBD1 | TRBJ1-2 | TRBV28 | . | CASSFLTGDYGYTF | TGTGCCAGCAGTTTCCTGACAGGGGACTATGGCTACACCTTC
. | TRBJ1-1 | TRBV7-3 | . | CASSLEGSRMNTEAFF | TGTGCCAGCAGCTTAGAGGGAAGTAGGATGAACACTGAAGCTTTCTTT
. | TRBJ2-3 | TRBV5-1 | few | CASSLGGVTDTQYF | TGCGCCAGCAGCTTGGGTGGAGTCACAGATACGCAGTATTTT
. | TRBJ2-7 | TRBV30 | . | CAWSVLAWGTLSYEQYF | TGTGCCTGGAGTGTACTAGCCTGGGGGACGCTCTCCTACGAGCAGTACTTC
. | TRBJ2-1 | TRBV2 | few | CASSKASSYNEQFF | TGTGCCAGCAGTAAAGCGAGCTCCTACAATGAGCAGTTCTTC
. | TRBJ2-3 | TRBV5-1 | . | CASSLDRDLSDTQYF | TGCGCCAGCAGCTTGGACAGGGATTTGTCAGATACGCAGTATTTT
TRBD2 | TRBJ2-5 | TRBV19 | . | CASSPGLAAYQETQYF | TGTGCCAGTAGTCCAGGACTAGCGGCGTACCAAGAGACCCAGTACTTC
TRBD1 | TRBJ2-7 | TRBV7-9 | . | CASSGTGRDNNYEQYF | TGTGCCAGCAGCGGGACAGGGAGGGACAACAACTACGAGCAGTACTTC
. | TRBJ1-5 | TRBV27 | . | CASSSRDTGNQPQHF | TGTGCCAGCAGTTCCAGGGACACGGGCAATCAGCCCCAGCATTTT
. | TRBJ2-3 | TRBV15 | . | CATSRDYFPENTDTQYF | TGTGCCACCAGCAGAGATTATTTTCCCGAGAACACAGATACGCAGTATTTT